One and the same sample provided the 21 T cell receptor beta chains below, sequenced in a study of T cell responses to AZD1222 COVID-19 vaccine. Here immunoSEQ multiplex PCR was the method, and the copy in TCRdb shows in-frame clones only, minus some. The table lists 70,000 to 95,000 clones, 75% to 95% of them singletons. Sample: peripheral blood, taken 28 days after the second AZD1222 dose. These receptors all stem from an adult who received the AZD1222 COVID-19 vaccine.

The chain uses TRBV6-5 and TRBJ1-4; the match to TRBD1 covers 8 bases. V shed 6 bases, J shed 10 bases, and the junction held 10 bases outside the gene matches. The germline V gene has CDR1 MNHEY and CDR2 SVGAGI. The CDR3 runs 14 residues. CDR3 residues: CASRDRQGSRKLFF. For the CDR3, the DNA is TGTGCCAGCAGGGATCGACAGGGGTCAAGAAAACTGTTTTTT.

The chain couples TRBV6-5 to TRBJ1-1; TRBD1 agrees at 7 bases. Losses at the gene ends were 5 bases for V and 4 bases for J; bases not matched to a gene: 1. The CDR3 has 12 residues. Germline-derived CDR1 and CDR2 are MNHEY and SVGAGI. The CDR3 nucleotides are TGTGCCAGCAGTCGACAGGGCACTGAAGCTTTCTTT. This gives the protein CASSRQGTEAFF.

The V call is TRBV30, the J call TRBJ2-4; D is unclear. In germline, CDR1 is GTSNPN, CDR2 SVGIG (reference sequence). Trimming took 0 bases from V and 0 from J, leaving 6 bases between them. The CDR3 covers 14 residues. The CDR3 reads CAWSVTGAKNIQYF. The CDR3, as DNA: TGTGCCTGGAGTGTTACCGGAGCCAAAAACATTCAGTACTTC. Full variable domain (missing parts from reference TRBV30 and TRBJ2-4): SQTIHQWPATLVQPVGSPLSLECTVEGTSNPNLYWYRQAAGRGLQLLFYSVGIGQISSEVPQNLSASRPQDRQFILSSKKLLLSDSGFYLCAWSVTGAKNIQYFGAGTRLSVL.

The rearrangement links TRBV19 to TRBJ1-5; D gene ambiguous. Germline V gene data show CDR1 as LNHDA and CDR2 as SQIVND (reference sequence). Trimming cost V 8 bases and J 3 bases, with 8 bases left between them. The CDR3 covers 12 residues. The CDR3 sequence is CASHFPNQPQHF. For the CDR3, the DNA is TGTGCCAGTCACTTCCCCAATCAGCCCCAGCATTTT.

This chain connects TRBV6-2 or TRBV6-3 to TRBJ1-1; 7 nucleotides match TRBD1. Germline values: CDR1 MNHEY, CDR2 SVGEGT. V lost 0 bases and J lost 12; bases outside the gene matches: 7. This CDR3 has 13 residues. Here the CDR3 reads CASSYSPGGTTFF. CDR3 sequence (DNA): TGTGCCAGCAGTTACTCGCCAGGGGGGACAACTTTCTTT.

The chain uses TRBV9 and TRBJ1-2; TRBD1 might be the D (6 bases). Germline loops: CDR1 SGDLS, CDR2 YYNGEE. Deletions cut 6 bases from V and 4 bases from J, with 19 bases between. The CDR3 totals 15 residues. CDR3 region: CASTQGTPKSYGYTF. The CDR3 bases are TGTGCCAGCACCCAGGGGACACCCAAGTCCTATGGCTACACCTTC.

The DNA of the CDR3 is TGTGCCAGCAGTACGGGGAACACTGAAGCTTTCTTT. Protein sequence: CASSTGNTEAFF. The chain has TRBV25-1 and TRBJ1-1; D ambiguous. With 5 bases removed from V and 1 base from J, the gap between germline ends came to 5 bases. The germline V gene has CDR1 MGHDK and CDR2 SYGVNS. This CDR3 is built from 12 residues.

This clone was seen a handful of times. The rearrangement uses TRBV6-6 and TRBJ1-1, with TRBD1 identical over 7 bases. The CDR3 length is 15 residues. J lost 2 bases, V lost 5 bases, and 8 bases had no gene match. Germline-derived CDR1 and CDR2 are MNHNY and SVGAGI (reference sequence). CDR3 in amino acids: CASSRPGQINTEAFF. DNA of the CDR3: TGTGCCAGCAGTCGGCCGGGACAGATCAACACTGAAGCTTTCTTT.

The CDR3 loop reads CASSVGARGLEKLFF. DNA for the CDR3: TGTGCCAGCAGCGTAGGGGCCAGGGGGCTGGAAAAACTGTTTTTT. The V call is TRBV9, the J call TRBJ1-4; 8 bases agree with TRBD1. The CDR3 is 15 amino acids. Unmatched junction bases numbered 6, after V lost 0 bases and J lost 8 bases. Germline loops: CDR1 SGDLS, CDR2 YYNGEE.

The genes are TRBV10-3 and TRBJ2-7, with D maybe TRBD1 (6 bases). CDR1 is ENHRY and CDR2 is SYGVKD in the germline V gene. Trimming left V 4 bases short and J 7 bases short, with 11 bases between. The CDR3 extends over 12 amino acids. DNA of the CDR3: TGTGCCATCAGTGCCAGGGGAGAGGAGCAGTACTTC. Translating it yields CAISARGEEQYF.

V usage is TRBV2 and J usage is TRBJ1-2; tentative D call: TRBD1 (5 bases). Germline loops: CDR1 SNHLY, CDR2 FYNNEI. V gave up 6 bases and J gave up 2 bases, with 13 bases separating them. CDR3 length equals 14 residues. DNA of the CDR3: TGTGCCAGCAGGGGGACCCGGGGGAACTATGGCTACACCTTC. Translating it yields CASRGTRGNYGYTF.

This chain links TRBV29-1 with TRBJ2-5; D ambiguous. The germline V and J ends were trimmed by 4 bases and 5 bases, with 14 bases remaining between them. Germline loops: CDR1 SQVTM, CDR2 ANQGSEA. The CDR3 covers 13 residues. The CDR3 loop is CSVALNLRETQYF. The CDR3 DNA follows: TGCAGCGTTGCACTAAACTTGAGGGAGACCCAGTACTTC.

DNA for the CDR3: TGCAGCGTTCTGGCGGACGCGGGCTACACCTTC. It encodes CSVLADAGYTF. The rearrangement links TRBV29-1 to TRBJ1-2; D is uncertain. Trimming left V 5 bases short and J 8 bases short, with 12 bases between. Germline assignment: CDR1 SQVTM and CDR2 ANQGSEA. CDR3 length equals 11 residues.

This clone was counted between two and nine times. The chain has TRBV2 and TRBJ2-5; weak D call: TRBD2 (7 bases). Germline V lookup: CDR1 SNHLY, CDR2 FYNNEI. Trimming took 7 bases from V and 2 from J, leaving 20 bases between them. The CDR3 consists of 16 residues. CDR3: CASKFIAGAQQETQYF. CDR3 sequence (DNA): TGTGCCAGCAAGTTTATTGCGGGGGCCCAACAAGAGACCCAGTACTTC.

This sequence joins TRBV7-9 and TRBJ2-3; TRBD2 aligns across 7 bases. Germline loops: CDR1 SEHNR, CDR2 FQNEAQ (reference sequence). This CDR3 spans 15 amino acids. After removal of 1 base from V and 4 bases from J, the junction contained 5 bases not matched to a gene. The CDR3 region is CASSLGLARADTQYF. The CDR3 nucleotides read TGTGCCAGCAGCTTAGGACTAGCCAGGGCAGATACGCAGTATTTT.

The V and J genes are TRBV2 and TRBJ2-3, with D perhaps assigned TRBD1 or TRBD2 (5 bases each). Germline lookup yields CDR1 SNHLY and CDR2 FYNNEI. The germline V and J ends were trimmed by 6 bases and 1 base, with 11 bases remaining between them. This CDR3 is 14 amino acids long. CDR3 sequence (DNA): TGTGCCAGCAGCGCTAGCAGGGGCACAGATACGCAGTATTTT. Amino acids: CASSASRGTDTQYF.

The CDR3 region is CASSYRGLNQPQHF. The CDR3 bases are TGTGCCAGCAGTTACCGAGGTCTTAATCAGCCCCAGCATTTT. The chain carries TRBV6-5 and TRBJ1-5; D call uncertain. This CDR3 contains 14 residues. CDR1 is MNHEY and CDR2 is SVGAGI in the germline V gene. V was clipped by 2 bases and J by 4 bases, with 9 bases between them.

This clone has just one count. This rearrangement joins TRBV27 to TRBJ2-7, with 16 bases matching TRBD2. Germline V gene lookup returns CDR1 MNHEY and CDR2 SMNVEV (reference sequence). This CDR3 has 16 amino acids. V gave up 7 bases and J gave up 6 bases; unmatched junction bases: 9. The CDR3 sequence is CASTPGTSGRVGEQYF. CDR3 bases: TGTGCCAGCACTCCGGGGACTAGCGGGAGGGTCGGCGAGCAGTACTTC.

Notes on this clone: Other DNA sequences within the sample encode an identical CDR3. V is TRBV2 and J is TRBJ2-2; 8 bases match TRBD2. This CDR3 is built from 15 residues. CDR1 is SNHLY and CDR2 is FYNNEI in the germline V gene. Trimming took 7 bases from V and 0 from J; bases not matched to a gene: 4. Here the CDR3 DNA reads TGTGCCAGCACAGGACTAGCCCCGAACACCGGGGAGCTGTTTTTT. Its protein product is CASTGLAPNTGELFF.

J is TRBJ2-3 and V is TRBV5-1; 8 bases match TRBD2. Germline values: CDR1 SGHRS, CDR2 YFSETQ. The length of the CDR3 is 16 residues. V was pared by 4 bases and J by 7 bases, with 14 bases of the junction left unmatched. Here the CDR3 reads CASSPGGGGPEYTQYF. The DNA for the CDR3 is TGCGCCAGCAGCCCCGGGGGCGGGGGGCCGGAATATACGCAGTATTTT.

The chain links TRBV29-1 to TRBJ1-1; TRBD1 matches at 8 bases. The CDR3 is 14 amino acids. V was pared by 2 bases and J by 4 bases, with 6 bases of the junction left unmatched. Germline CDR1 is SQVTM and CDR2 is ANQGSEA. The CDR3 region has the DNA TGCAGCGTTGAACCGGGACAGGTAGGCACTGAAGCTTTCTTT. Its translation is CSVEPGQVGTEAFF.